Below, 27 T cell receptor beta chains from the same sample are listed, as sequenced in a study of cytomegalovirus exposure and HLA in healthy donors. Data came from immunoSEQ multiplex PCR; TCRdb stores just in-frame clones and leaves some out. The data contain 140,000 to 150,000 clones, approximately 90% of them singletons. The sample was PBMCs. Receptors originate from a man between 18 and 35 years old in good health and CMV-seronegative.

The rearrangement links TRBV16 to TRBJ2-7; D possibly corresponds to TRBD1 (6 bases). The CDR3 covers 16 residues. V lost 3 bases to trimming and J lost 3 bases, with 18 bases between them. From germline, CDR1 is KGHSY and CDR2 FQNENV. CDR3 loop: CASSHSQGSTGYEQYF. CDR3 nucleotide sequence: TGTGCCAGCAGCCATTCGCAGGGGAGTACAGGCTACGAGCAGTACTTC.

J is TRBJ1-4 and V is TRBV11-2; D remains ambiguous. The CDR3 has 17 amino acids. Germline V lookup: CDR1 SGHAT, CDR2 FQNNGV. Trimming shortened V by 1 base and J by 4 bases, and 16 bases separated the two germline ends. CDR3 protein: CASSLGPLISFNEKLFF. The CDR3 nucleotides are TGTGCCAGCAGCTTAGGGCCCCTGATTAGCTTTAATGAAAAACTGTTTTTT.

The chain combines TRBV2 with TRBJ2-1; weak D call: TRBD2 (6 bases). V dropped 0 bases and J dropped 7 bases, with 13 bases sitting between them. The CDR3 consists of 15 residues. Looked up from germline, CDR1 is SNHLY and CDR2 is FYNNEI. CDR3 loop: CASSEAAGRSNEQFF. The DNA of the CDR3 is TGTGCCAGCAGTGAAGCCGCGGGACGTTCTAATGAGCAGTTCTTC.

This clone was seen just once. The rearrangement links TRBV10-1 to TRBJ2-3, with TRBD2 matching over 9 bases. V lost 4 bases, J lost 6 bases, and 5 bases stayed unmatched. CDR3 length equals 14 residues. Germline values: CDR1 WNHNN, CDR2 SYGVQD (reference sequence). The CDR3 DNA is TGCGCCAGCAGTGTAGCGGGAGCGTTGGATACGCAGTATTTT. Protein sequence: CASSVAGALDTQYF.

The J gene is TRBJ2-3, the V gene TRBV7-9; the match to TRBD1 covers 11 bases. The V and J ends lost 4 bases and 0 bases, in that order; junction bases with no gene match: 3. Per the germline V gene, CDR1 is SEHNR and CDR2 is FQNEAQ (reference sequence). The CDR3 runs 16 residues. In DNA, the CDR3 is TGTGCCAGCAGCTCGGGACAGGGGGGGAGCACAGATACGCAGTATTTT. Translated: CASSSGQGGSTDTQYF.

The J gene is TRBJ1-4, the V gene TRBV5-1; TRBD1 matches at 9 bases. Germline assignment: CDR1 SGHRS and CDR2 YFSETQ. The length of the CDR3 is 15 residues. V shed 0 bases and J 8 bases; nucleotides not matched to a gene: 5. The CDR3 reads CASSLGGQGGEKLFF. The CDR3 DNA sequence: TGCGCCAGCAGCTTGGGGGGACAGGGCGGCGAAAAACTGTTTTTT.

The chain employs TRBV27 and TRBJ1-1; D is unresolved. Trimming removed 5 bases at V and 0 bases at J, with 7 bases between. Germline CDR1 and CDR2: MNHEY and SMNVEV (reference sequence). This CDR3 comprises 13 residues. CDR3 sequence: CASSAILNTEAFF. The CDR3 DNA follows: TGTGCCAGCAGTGCGATTCTGAACACTGAAGCTTTCTTT.

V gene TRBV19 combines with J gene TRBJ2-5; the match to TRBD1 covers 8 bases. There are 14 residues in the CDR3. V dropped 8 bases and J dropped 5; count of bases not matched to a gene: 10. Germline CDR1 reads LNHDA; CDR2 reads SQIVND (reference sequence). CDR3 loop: CASQNRGEWETQYF. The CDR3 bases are TGTGCCAGTCAGAACAGGGGGGAGTGGGAGACCCAGTACTTC.

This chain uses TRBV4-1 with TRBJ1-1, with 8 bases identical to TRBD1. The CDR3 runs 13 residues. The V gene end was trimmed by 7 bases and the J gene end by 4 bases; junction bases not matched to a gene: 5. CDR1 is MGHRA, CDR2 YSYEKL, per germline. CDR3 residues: CASTLTGGTEAFF. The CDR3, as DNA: TGCGCCAGCACCCTAACAGGGGGCACTGAAGCTTTCTTT.

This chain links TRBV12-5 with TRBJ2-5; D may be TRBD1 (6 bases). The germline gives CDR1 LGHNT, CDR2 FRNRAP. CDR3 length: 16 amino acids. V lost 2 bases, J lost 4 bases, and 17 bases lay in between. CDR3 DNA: TGTGCTAGTGGTTTGCCACTTCAGGGGATAGGAGAGACCCAGTACTTC. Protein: CASGLPLQGIGETQYF.

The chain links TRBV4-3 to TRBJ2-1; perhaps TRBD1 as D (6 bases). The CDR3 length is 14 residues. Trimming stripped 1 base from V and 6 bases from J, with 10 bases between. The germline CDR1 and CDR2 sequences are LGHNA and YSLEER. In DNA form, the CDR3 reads TGCGCCAGCAGCCAAGGGACAGCACCCAATGAGCAGTTCTTC. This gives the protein CASSQGTAPNEQFF.

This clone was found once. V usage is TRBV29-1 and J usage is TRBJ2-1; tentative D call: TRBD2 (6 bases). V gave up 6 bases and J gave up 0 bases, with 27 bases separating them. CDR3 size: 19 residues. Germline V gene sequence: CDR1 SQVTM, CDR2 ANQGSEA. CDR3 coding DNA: TGCAGCGTCCCAGCCGGGGGTTCCCTTACGACCCTCTCCTACAATGAGCAGTTCTTC. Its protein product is CSVPAGGSLTTLSYNEQFF.

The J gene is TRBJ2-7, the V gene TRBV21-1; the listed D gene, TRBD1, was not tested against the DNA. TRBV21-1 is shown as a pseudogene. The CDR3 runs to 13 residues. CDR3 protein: CASSPQGIYEQYV. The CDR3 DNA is TGTGCCAGCAGCCCACAGGGGATCTACGAGCAGTACGTC.

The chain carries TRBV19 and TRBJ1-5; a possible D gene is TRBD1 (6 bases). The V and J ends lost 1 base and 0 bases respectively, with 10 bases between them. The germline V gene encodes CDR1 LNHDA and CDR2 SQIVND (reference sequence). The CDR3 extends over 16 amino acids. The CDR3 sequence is CASSIGGHPSNQPQHF. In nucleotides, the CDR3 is TGTGCCAGTAGTATAGGGGGACATCCTAGCAATCAGCCCCAGCATTTT.

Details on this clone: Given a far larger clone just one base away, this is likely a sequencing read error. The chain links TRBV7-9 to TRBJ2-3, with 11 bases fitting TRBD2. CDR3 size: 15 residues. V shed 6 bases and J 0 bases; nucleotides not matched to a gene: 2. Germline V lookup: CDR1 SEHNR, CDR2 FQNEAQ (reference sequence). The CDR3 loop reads CASSWTSGSTDTQYF. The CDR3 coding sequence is TGTGCCAGCAGTTGGACTAGCGGGAGCACAGATACGCAGTATTTT. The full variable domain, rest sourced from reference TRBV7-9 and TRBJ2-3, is DTGVSQNPRHKITKRGQNVTFRCDPISEHNRLYWYRQTLGQGPEFLTYFQNEAQLEKSRLLSDRFSAERPKGSFSTLEIQRTEQGDSAMYLCASSWTSGSTDTQYFGPGTRLTVL.

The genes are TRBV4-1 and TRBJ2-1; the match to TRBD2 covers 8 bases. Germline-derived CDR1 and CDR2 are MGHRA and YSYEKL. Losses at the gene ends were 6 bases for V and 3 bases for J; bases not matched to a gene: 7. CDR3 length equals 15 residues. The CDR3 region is CASRSTGGVYNEQFF. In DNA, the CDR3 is TGCGCCAGCAGATCAACGGGGGGGGTCTACAATGAGCAGTTCTTC.

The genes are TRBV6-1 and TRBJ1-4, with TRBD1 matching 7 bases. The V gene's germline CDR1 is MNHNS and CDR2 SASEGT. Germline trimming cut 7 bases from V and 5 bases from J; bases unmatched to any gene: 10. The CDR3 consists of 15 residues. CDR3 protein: CASNRQGLGNEKLFF. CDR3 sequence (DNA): TGTGCCAGCAACCGACAGGGTCTAGGGAATGAAAAACTGTTTTTT.

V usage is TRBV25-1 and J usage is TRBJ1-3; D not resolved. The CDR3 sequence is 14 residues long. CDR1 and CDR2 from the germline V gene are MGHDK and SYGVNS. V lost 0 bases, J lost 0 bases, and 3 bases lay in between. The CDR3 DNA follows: TGTGCCAGCAGTGAATACAGCTCTGGAAACACCATATATTTT. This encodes CASSEYSSGNTIYF.

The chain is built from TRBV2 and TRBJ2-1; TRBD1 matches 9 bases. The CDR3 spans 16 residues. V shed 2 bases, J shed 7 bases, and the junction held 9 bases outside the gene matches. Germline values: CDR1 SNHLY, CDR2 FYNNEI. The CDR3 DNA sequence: TGTGCCAGCAGTGAAAGACAGGGGGTGAAGTGGAATGAGCAGTTCTTC. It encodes CASSERQGVKWNEQFF.

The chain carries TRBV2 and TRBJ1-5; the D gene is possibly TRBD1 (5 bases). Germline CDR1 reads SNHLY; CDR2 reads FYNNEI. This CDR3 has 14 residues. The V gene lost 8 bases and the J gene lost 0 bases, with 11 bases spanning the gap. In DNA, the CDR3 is TGTGCCAGCGGGGGGGGTAATAGCAATCAGCCCCAGCATTTT. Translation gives CASGGGNSNQPQHF.

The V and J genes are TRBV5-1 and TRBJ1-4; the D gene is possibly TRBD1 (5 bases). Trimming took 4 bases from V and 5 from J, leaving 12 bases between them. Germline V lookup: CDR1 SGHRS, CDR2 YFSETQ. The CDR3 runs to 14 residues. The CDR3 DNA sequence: TGCGCCAGCAGCGTACAGGCAGACAATGAAAAACTGTTTTTT. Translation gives CASSVQADNEKLFF.

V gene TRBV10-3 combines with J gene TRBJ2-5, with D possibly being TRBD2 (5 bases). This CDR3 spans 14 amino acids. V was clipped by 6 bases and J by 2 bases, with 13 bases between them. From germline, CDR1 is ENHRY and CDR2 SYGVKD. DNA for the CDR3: TGTGCCATCAGCGACGGACTGCATCAAGAGACCCAGTACTTC. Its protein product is CAISDGLHQETQYF.

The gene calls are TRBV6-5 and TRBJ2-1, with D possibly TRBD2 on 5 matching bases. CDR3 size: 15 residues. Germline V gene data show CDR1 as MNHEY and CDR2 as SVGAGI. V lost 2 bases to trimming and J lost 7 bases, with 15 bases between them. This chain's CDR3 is CASSYSEGLGNEQFF. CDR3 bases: TGTGCCAGCAGTTACAGTGAGGGTTTGGGGAATGAGCAGTTCTTC.

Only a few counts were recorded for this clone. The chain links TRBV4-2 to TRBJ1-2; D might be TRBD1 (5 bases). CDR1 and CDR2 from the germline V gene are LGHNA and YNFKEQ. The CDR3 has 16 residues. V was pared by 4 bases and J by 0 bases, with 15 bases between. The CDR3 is CASSLDDSLANYGYTF. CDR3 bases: TGTGCCAGCAGCCTCGATGACAGCCTAGCTAACTATGGCTACACCTTC.

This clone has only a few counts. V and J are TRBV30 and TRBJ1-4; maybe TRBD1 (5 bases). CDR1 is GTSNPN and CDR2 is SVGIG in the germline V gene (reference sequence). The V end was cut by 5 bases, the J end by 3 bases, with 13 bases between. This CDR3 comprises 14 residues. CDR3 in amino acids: CAWRPRAANEKLFF. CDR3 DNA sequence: TGTGCCTGGCGCCCCAGGGCGGCTAATGAAAAACTGTTTTTT.

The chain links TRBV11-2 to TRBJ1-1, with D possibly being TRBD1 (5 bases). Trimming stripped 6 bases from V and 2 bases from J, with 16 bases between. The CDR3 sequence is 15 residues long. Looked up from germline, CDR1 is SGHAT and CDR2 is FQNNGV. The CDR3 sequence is CASSFFGGPNTEAFF. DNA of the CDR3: TGTGCCAGCAGTTTCTTCGGGGGTCCCAACACTGAAGCTTTCTTT.

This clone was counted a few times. The CDR3 DNA is TGTGCCACCCGGGGGGCGCCGCAGTACACCTTC. This codes for CATRGAPQYTF. This rearrangement joins TRBV28 to TRBJ1-2; D might be TRBD1 (6 bases). The germline V and J ends were trimmed by 10 bases and 11 bases, with 17 bases remaining between them. This CDR3 comprises 11 residues. Germline CDR1 MDHEN, CDR2 SYDVKM.